These 21 T cell receptor beta chains originate from one sample sequenced in a study of blood T cell repertoires in COVID-19. The assay was immunoSEQ multiplex PCR, and TCRdb's table has in-frame clones only and misses some. The sample yields fewer than 130,000 clones, less than 80% seen once. The source material was peripheral blood. Receptors were obtained from a man aged 70 or older with active or convalescent COVID-19.

The chain is built from TRBV5-6 and TRBJ1-1, with no clear D. This CDR3 region has 14 residues. Looked up from germline, CDR1 is SGHDT and CDR2 is YYEEEE. Trimming cost V 3 bases and J 2 bases, with 11 bases left between them. The DNA for the CDR3 is TGTGCCAGCAGCTCAAGAGAGAGAAACACTGAAGCTTTCTTT. Translating it yields CASSSRERNTEAFF. Using reference TRBV5-6 and TRBJ1-1 for the parts outside the CDR3, the full variable domain is DAGVTQSPTHLIKTRGQQVTLRCSPKSGHDTVSWYQQALGQGPQFIFQYYEEEERQRGNFPDRFSGHQFPNYSSELNVNALLLGDSALYLCASSSRERNTEAFFGQGTRLTVV.

The V and J genes are TRBV5-1 and TRBJ2-1, with 9 nucleotides matching TRBD2. Germline assignment: CDR1 SGHRS and CDR2 YFSETQ. Unmatched junction bases numbered 8, after V lost 7 bases and J lost 0 bases. This CDR3 is 16 amino acids long. CDR3 nucleotides: TGCGCCAGCTTCCCCGATAGCGGGAGCTCCTACAATGAGCAGTTCTTC. Its translation: CASFPDSGSSYNEQFF.

The J gene is TRBJ1-1, the V gene TRBV14; no definite D call. This CDR3 has 14 residues. Trimming took off 2 bases at V and 2 bases at J, with 9 bases between the two ends. CDR1 and CDR2 (germline): SGHDN, FVKESK. CDR3: CASSQNSINTEAFF. The CDR3 region has the DNA TGTGCCAGCAGCCAAAACAGTATAAACACTGAAGCTTTCTTT.

The V call is TRBV7-2, the J call TRBJ1-5; D might be TRBD1 (6 bases). The CDR3 has 15 amino acids. CDR1 SGHTA and CDR2 FQGNSA come from the germline V gene. The ends were cut back, 1 base at V and 5 bases at J, with 12 bases in the middle. CDR3 DNA sequence: TGTGCCAGCAGCTTAGTAACAGGGATAGATCAGCCCCAGCATTTT. This translates into CASSLVTGIDQPQHF.

V usage is TRBV7-9 and J usage is TRBJ1-1; D perhaps matches TRBD1 (5 bases). The CDR3 is 15 residues long. The V end was cut by 4 bases, the J end by 1 base, with 13 bases between. Germline loops: CDR1 SEHNR, CDR2 FQNEAQ (reference sequence). In DNA, the CDR3 is TGTGCCAGCAGCTCCGACAGCCTTACGAACACTGAAGCTTTCTTT. This translates into CASSSDSLTNTEAFF.

This rearrangement joins TRBV24-1 to TRBJ1-2; TRBD1 might be the D (5 bases). The ends were cut back, 2 bases at V and 2 bases at J, with 5 bases in the middle. The CDR3 runs to 13 residues. Per the germline V gene, CDR1 is KGHDR and CDR2 is SFDVKD. CDR3 sequence reads: CATSDSGNYGYTF. For the CDR3, the DNA is TGTGCCACCAGTGATTCAGGGAACTATGGCTACACCTTC.

The V call is TRBV5-4, the J call TRBJ2-7, with a possible D match to TRBD2 (6 bases). V was shortened by 6 bases and J by 3 bases, with 16 bases between the two germline ends. The CDR3 sequence is 14 residues long. Germline values: CDR1 SGHNT, CDR2 YYREEE (reference sequence). In nucleotides, the CDR3 is TGTGCCAGCATCCCCCGGGGGTTTATCTACGAGCAGTACTTC. Amino acids: CASIPRGFIYEQYF.

The chain is built from TRBV28 and TRBJ2-3, with a weak D call TRBD1 (6 bases). Trimming removed 4 bases at V and 2 bases at J, with 16 bases between. CDR3 length: 16 residues. The germline CDR1 and CDR2 sequences are MDHEN and SYDVKM. The CDR3, as DNA: TGTGCCAGCAGTTCACCTTCCGCAGGGGACACAGATACGCAGTATTTT. This encodes CASSSPSAGDTDTQYF.

The V gene is TRBV27, the J gene TRBJ1-2; possible D gene TRBD1, 5 bases. CDR3 length: 15 residues. Germline V gene data show CDR1 as MNHEY and CDR2 as SMNVEV (reference sequence). Trimming took off 10 bases at V and 0 bases at J, with 18 bases between the two ends. The CDR3 protein is CATKPREGPNYGYTF. The CDR3 DNA sequence: TGTGCCACCAAGCCCCGGGAGGGGCCTAACTATGGCTACACCTTC.

The chain's CDR3 is CASSVEQGDYHEQFF. The CDR3 DNA reads TGTGCCAGCAGCGTAGAACAGGGGGATTATCATGAGCAGTTCTTC. The J gene is TRBJ2-1, the V gene TRBV9; TRBD1 aligns across 8 bases. This CDR3 has 15 amino acids. The V and J ends lost 0 bases and 8 bases, in that order; junction bases with no gene match: 7. CDR1 is SGDLS, CDR2 YYNGEE, per germline.

This clone was seen only a few times. Other DNA sequences in the same sample also yield this CDR3. The chain uses TRBV5-6 and TRBJ2-5, with TRBD2 matching 12 bases. The CDR3 has 15 residues. Germline lookup yields CDR1 SGHDT and CDR2 YYEEEE. V gave up 1 base and J gave up 5 bases; unmatched junction bases: 3. The DNA for the CDR3 is TGTGCCAGCAGCTTGCTAGCGGGGGGGCGGGAGACCCAGTACTTC. It specifies CASSLLAGGRETQYF.

About this clone: A read error may account for a junction end that differs from germline. The rearrangement uses TRBV5-4 and TRBJ1-1; D gene uncertain. CDR1 SGHNT and CDR2 YYREEE come from the germline V gene (reference sequence). The CDR3 consists of 13 residues. The CDR3, as DNA: TGTGCCAGCACCTTGGATAGAGGCACTGAAGCTTTCTTT. Translated, it gives CASTLDRGTEAFF.

In DNA, the CDR3 is TGTGCCAGCAGCCTTTCGCTAGCGGGGGACCTAAATGAGCAGTTCTTC. Protein: CASSLSLAGDLNEQFF. The rearrangement joins TRBV4-2 to TRBJ2-1; 10 bases line up with TRBD2. The CDR3 sequence is 16 residues long. Germline assignment: CDR1 LGHNA and CDR2 YNFKEQ. V trimming: 4 bases; J trimming: 7 bases; junction bases outside the gene matches: 10.

The rearrangement joins TRBV2 to TRBJ1-1; D uncertain. The CDR3 has 13 residues. Trimming took off 7 bases at V and 3 bases at J, with 12 bases between the two ends. The germline CDR1 and CDR2 sequences are SNHLY and FYNNEI. DNA for the CDR3: TGTGCCAGCAAGCGGGGAGGCGACACTGAAGCTTTCTTT. Its translation: CASKRGGDTEAFF.

The chain is built from TRBV30 and TRBJ2-5; TRBD2 matches 12 bases. With 0 bases clipped from V and 2 bases from J, the junction kept 1 base outside the gene matches. The CDR3 extends over 15 amino acids. The germline gives CDR1 GTSNPN, CDR2 SVGIG (reference sequence). Written as DNA, the CDR3 is TGTGCCTGGAGTGTAACTAGCGGGGGGCAAGAGACCCAGTACTTC. It translates to CAWSVTSGGQETQYF.

V usage is TRBV7-6 and J usage is TRBJ2-2, with 10 bases lining up with TRBD2. After removal of 0 bases from V and 4 bases from J, the junction contained 14 bases not matched to a gene. Germline CDR1 reads SGHVS; CDR2 reads FNYEAQ. The CDR3 consists of 20 residues. Here the CDR3 reads CASSLASRGSSGRTTGELFF. The DNA for the CDR3 is TGTGCCAGCAGCTTAGCGTCCAGGGGGTCTAGCGGGAGAACCACCGGGGAGCTGTTTTTT.

The rearrangement links TRBV18 to TRBJ2-7; TRBD1 is a possible D gene (5 bases). Germline-derived CDR1 and CDR2 are KGHSH and LQKENI. This CDR3 contains 15 residues. V lost 3 bases to trimming and J lost 4 bases, with 16 bases between them. The CDR3 DNA follows: TGTGCCAGCTCACCTCCCTTAGGACAAGCGTACGAGCAGTACTTC. Translated, it gives CASSPPLGQAYEQYF.

V gene TRBV5-1 combines with J gene TRBJ1-3; D unclear. Germline assignment: CDR1 SGHRS and CDR2 YFSETQ. The CDR3 runs 13 residues. V gave up 4 bases and J gave up 4 bases, with 9 bases separating them. The CDR3 loop reads CASSQYGGNTIYF. As DNA, the CDR3 is TGCGCCAGCAGCCAGTACGGGGGAAACACCATATATTTT. The complete variable domain, with remaining parts taken from reference TRBV5-1 and TRBJ1-3, reads KAGVTQTPRYLIKTRGQQVTLSCSPISGHRSVSWYQQTPGQGLQFLFEYFSETQRNKGNFPGRFSGRQFSNSRSEMNVSTLELGDSALYLCASSQYGGNTIYFGEGSWLTVV.

The genes are TRBV2 and TRBJ2-7, with D possibly TRBD2 on 5 matching bases. The CDR3 is 14 amino acids. V shed 6 bases and J shed 0 bases, with 12 bases lying between them. Germline CDR1 reads SNHLY; CDR2 reads FYNNEI. CDR3 DNA: TGTGCCAGCAGCGGGGATCGCTACTCCTACGAGCAGTACTTC. Translating it yields CASSGDRYSYEQYF.

V gene TRBV29-1 combines with J gene TRBJ1-1, with 7 bases aligning to TRBD1. The germline V gene encodes CDR1 SQVTM and CDR2 ANQGSEA. The V and J ends lost 7 bases and 0 bases, in that order; junction bases with no gene match: 5. CDR3 length: 13 amino acids. CDR3: CSAQGQMNTEAFF. As DNA, the CDR3 is TGCAGCGCACAGGGACAGATGAACACTGAAGCTTTCTTT. Full variable domain (remainder filled in from reference TRBV29-1 and TRBJ1-1): SAVISQKPSRDICQRGTSLTIQCQVDSQVTMMFWYRQQPGQSLTLIATANQGSEATYESGFVIDKFPISRPNLTFSTLTVSNMSPEDSSIYLCSAQGQMNTEAFFGQGTRLTVV.

The chain couples TRBV9 to TRBJ1-1; 7 bases agree with TRBD1. V trimming: 3 bases; J trimming: 4 bases; junction bases outside the gene matches: 9. CDR3 length: 15 residues. Germline CDR1 SGDLS, CDR2 YYNGEE. CDR3 sequence: CASSGHRGRITEAFF. As DNA, the CDR3 is TGTGCCAGCAGCGGCCACAGGGGTAGGATCACTGAAGCTTTCTTT.